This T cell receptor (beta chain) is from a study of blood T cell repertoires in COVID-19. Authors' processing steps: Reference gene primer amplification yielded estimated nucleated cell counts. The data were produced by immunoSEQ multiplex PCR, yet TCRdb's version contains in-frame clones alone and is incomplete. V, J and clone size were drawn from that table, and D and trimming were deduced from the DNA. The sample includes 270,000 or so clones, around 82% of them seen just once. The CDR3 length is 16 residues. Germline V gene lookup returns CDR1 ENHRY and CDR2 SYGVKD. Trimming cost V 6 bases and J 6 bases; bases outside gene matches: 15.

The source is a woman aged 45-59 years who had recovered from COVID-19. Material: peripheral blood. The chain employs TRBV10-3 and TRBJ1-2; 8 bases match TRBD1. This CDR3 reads CAIRGSVGQGDHGYTF. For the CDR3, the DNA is TGTGCCATCAGAGGTAGCGTAGGACAGGGCGATCATGGCTACACCTTC.